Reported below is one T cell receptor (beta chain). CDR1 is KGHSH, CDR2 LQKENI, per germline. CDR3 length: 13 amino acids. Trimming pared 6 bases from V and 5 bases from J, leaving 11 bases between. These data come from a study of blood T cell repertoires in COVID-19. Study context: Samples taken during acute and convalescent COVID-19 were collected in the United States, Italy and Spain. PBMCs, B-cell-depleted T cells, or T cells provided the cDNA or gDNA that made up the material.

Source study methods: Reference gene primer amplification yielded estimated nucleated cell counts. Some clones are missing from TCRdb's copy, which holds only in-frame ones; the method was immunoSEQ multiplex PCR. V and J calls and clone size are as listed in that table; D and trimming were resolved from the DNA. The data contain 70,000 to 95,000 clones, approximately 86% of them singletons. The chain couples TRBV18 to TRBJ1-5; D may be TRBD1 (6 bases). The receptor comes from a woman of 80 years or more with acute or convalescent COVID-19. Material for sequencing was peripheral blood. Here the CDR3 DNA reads TGTGCCAGCTCCCCCAACAGGGATCAGCCCCAGCATTTT. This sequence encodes CASSPNRDQPQHF.